These 25 T cell receptor beta chains were all obtained from the same sample, sequenced in a study of blood T cell repertoires in COVID-19. Here immunoSEQ multiplex PCR was the method, and the copy in TCRdb shows in-frame clones only, minus some. The sample has more than 95,000 clones, approximately 87% seen once. The sequencing input was peripheral blood. The source is a man between 50 and 59 years old with acute or convalescent COVID-19.

The rearrangement links TRBV7-2 to TRBJ2-7; a possible D gene is TRBD2 (5 bases). The ends were cut back, 6 bases at V and 3 bases at J, with 15 bases in the middle. Germline CDR1 reads SGHTA; CDR2 reads FQGNSA. The CDR3 covers 14 residues. The CDR3 bases are TGTGCCAGCAGTTTCGGCGGGCCCATCTACGAGCAGTACTTC. The encoded protein is CASSFGGPIYEQYF.

V is TRBV11-2 and J is TRBJ1-2; D unclear. Germline assignment: CDR1 SGHAT and CDR2 FQNNGV. Trimming left V 0 bases short and J 0 bases short, with 8 bases between. CDR3 length: 15 residues. CDR3 residues: CASSLDRTTNYGYTF. CDR3 bases: TGTGCCAGCAGCTTAGACAGAACGACTAACTATGGCTACACCTTC.

The chain joins TRBV3-1 (or the pseudogene TRBV3-2) to TRBJ2-1; TRBD2 agrees at 8 bases. This CDR3 region has 17 residues. V lost 4 bases and J lost 3; bases outside the gene matches: 11. Looked up from germline, CDR1 is LGHDT and CDR2 is YNNKEL (reference sequence). For the CDR3, the DNA is TGTGCCAGCAGCCCCCCTCCCGGGACTAGGTACTACAATGAGCAGTTCTTC. Its protein is CASSPPPGTRYYNEQFF.

V and J are TRBV27 and TRBJ2-2, with 7 bases aligning to TRBD1. The CDR3 has 15 amino acids. The ends lost 5 bases at V and 5 bases at J; junction bases unmatched: 8. Per germline, CDR1 MNHEY and CDR2 SMNVEV (reference sequence). The CDR3 DNA reads as TGTGCCAGCAGTCGCCGGGACAGAATAACCGGGGAGCTGTTTTTT. It is translated as CASSRRDRITGELFF.

This clone turned up a few times. V usage is TRBV29-1 and J usage is TRBJ2-7, with TRBD2 matching over 12 bases. V lost 4 bases to trimming and J lost 7 bases; unmatched junction nucleotides: 5. The CDR3 has 13 amino acids. In germline, CDR1 is SQVTM, CDR2 ANQGSEA. CDR3 nucleotides: TGCAGCGTTGGACTAGCGGGAGCTGGTGAGCAGTACTTC. As protein: CSVGLAGAGEQYF.

V and J are TRBV28 and TRBJ2-1; no definite D call. V was cut by 8 bases and J by 2 bases, with 16 bases left in between. Germline V gene lookup returns CDR1 MDHEN and CDR2 SYDVKM. This CDR3 has 15 amino acids. CDR3 amino acids: CASGISVLPYNEQFF. As DNA, the CDR3 is TGTGCCAGCGGCATCTCCGTCCTCCCCTACAATGAGCAGTTCTTC.

The CDR3 nucleotides are TGTGCCAGCAGTGAAGTCAAGTTGAGCTCCTACGAGCAGTACTTC. It codes for CASSEVKLSSYEQYF. The rearrangement uses TRBV6-1 and TRBJ2-7; the D is unclear. The CDR3 runs to 15 residues. V was cut by 1 base and J by 0 bases, with 10 bases left in between. Per germline, CDR1 MNHNS and CDR2 SASEGT.

The CDR3 sequence is CASSAGTSNIQYF. The CDR3 bases are TGTGCCAGCAGCGCCGGGACTAGCAACATTCAGTACTTC. V usage is TRBV9 and J usage is TRBJ2-4, with TRBD2 matching 9 bases. The V segment lost 3 bases and the J segment 7 bases; nucleotides outside the gene matches: 2. The CDR3 loop spans 13 amino acids. Germline loops: CDR1 SGDLS, CDR2 YYNGEE. Complete variable domain (other parts from reference TRBV9 and TRBJ2-4): DSGVTQTPKHLITATGQRVTLRCSPRSGDLSVYWYQQSLDQGLQFLIQYYNGEERAKGNILERFSAQQFPDLHSELNLSSLELGDSALYFCASSAGTSNIQYFGAGTRLSVL.

This rearrangement joins TRBV11-3 to TRBJ2-2; TRBD2 matches at 14 bases. CDR3 length: 18 residues. Germline CDR1 is SGHNT and CDR2 is YENEEA. The trim removed 5 bases at V and 6 bases at J, leaving 11 bases unmatched. The CDR3 region has the DNA TGTGCCAGCAGCCCGAGACCGGGACTAGCGGGAGTACCCGGGGAGCTGTTTTTT. Translating it yields CASSPRPGLAGVPGELFF.

The V gene is TRBV5-6, the J gene TRBJ2-2; 9 bases fit TRBD2. Germline loops: CDR1 SGHDT, CDR2 YYEEEE. Trimming took 6 bases from V and 5 from J; bases not matched to a gene: 8. This CDR3 region has 15 residues. The CDR3 loop reads CASTPRGGGTGELFF. CDR3 DNA: TGTGCCAGCACCCCCCGCGGGGGGGGGACCGGGGAGCTGTTTTTT.

V is TRBV6-6 and J is TRBJ1-4; 8 nucleotides align to TRBD1. The J segment lost 14 bases and the V segment lost 0 bases, leaving 11 bases of the junction unmatched. Germline-derived CDR1 and CDR2 are MNHNY and SVGAGI (reference sequence). The CDR3 contains 15 residues. The CDR3 nucleotides are TGTGCCAGCAGTTACTCCGCGCAGGGGGCCAGTAGCCTGTTTTTT. Protein sequence: CASSYSAQGASSLFF.

J is TRBJ2-7 and V is TRBV5-6; possible D gene TRBD2, 7 bases. Germline CDR1 reads SGHDT; CDR2 reads YYEEEE. The CDR3 is made up of 13 amino acids. V was clipped by 4 bases and J by 3 bases, with 11 bases between them. The CDR3 DNA follows: TGTGCCAGCAGCCAAGGGGGGGGCTACGAGCAGTACTTC. Translated, it gives CASSQGGGYEQYF.

The chain couples TRBV5-1 to TRBJ2-2, with 10 positions matching TRBD2. Losses at the gene ends were 1 base for V and 6 bases for J; bases not matched to a gene: 6. The CDR3 is made up of 16 amino acids. Germline CDR1 SGHRS, CDR2 YFSETQ. CDR3 nucleotide sequence: TGCGCCAGCAGCTTGACGCTAGCGGGAGTGGCCGGGGAGCTGTTTTTT. This translates into CASSLTLAGVAGELFF.

The V and J genes are TRBV20-1 and TRBJ2-2; no clear D. The V gene lost 0 bases and the J gene lost 7 bases, with 3 bases spanning the gap. Germline V gene lookup returns CDR1 DFQATT and CDR2 SNEGSKA (reference sequence). CDR3 size: 11 residues. CDR3 protein: CSARDGGELFF. CDR3 nucleotides: TGCAGTGCTAGAGACGGCGGGGAGCTGTTTTTT.

This rearrangement joins TRBV4-1 to TRBJ2-1, with D perhaps matching TRBD2 (6 bases). The CDR3 runs to 13 residues. From germline, CDR1 is MGHRA and CDR2 YSYEKL. Between the trimmed V and J ends, which lost 3 bases and 9 bases, there was a span of 12 bases. The CDR3 loop is CASSQGEEAEQFF. The CDR3 region has the DNA TGCGCCAGCAGCCAGGGGGAGGAGGCTGAGCAGTTCTTC.

V gene TRBV5-6 combines with J gene TRBJ2-3; 9 bases line up with TRBD1. This CDR3 region has 14 residues. Germline V gene lookup returns CDR1 SGHDT and CDR2 YYEEEE. V shed 4 bases and J 4 bases; nucleotides not matched to a gene: 4. CDR3 nucleotide sequence: TGTGCCAGCAGCCACGGACAGGGGTCAGATACGCAGTATTTT. This sequence encodes CASSHGQGSDTQYF.

This clone appeared a few times. V usage is TRBV7-9 and J usage is TRBJ2-3; 10 bases map to TRBD1. The CDR3 has 15 amino acids. The V gene's germline CDR1 is SEHNR and CDR2 FQNEAQ (reference sequence). V shed 5 bases and J 3 bases; nucleotides not matched to a gene: 5. Here the CDR3 reads CASSPDRGWTDTQYF. In DNA, the CDR3 is TGTGCCAGCAGCCCGGACAGGGGGTGGACAGATACGCAGTATTTT.

The chain couples TRBV3-1 (or the pseudogene TRBV3-2) to TRBJ2-1, with D possibly TRBD1 on 6 matching bases. CDR1 and CDR2 from the germline V gene are LGHDT and YNNKEL (reference sequence). V was cut by 1 base and J by 7 bases, with 17 bases left in between. The CDR3 has 16 residues. The CDR3 coding sequence is TGTGCCAGCAGCCAAGGTTCCCTAGGGGGTCAAAATGAGCAGTTCTTC. It codes for CASSQGSLGGQNEQFF.

This clone is medium-sized by share. J is TRBJ1-1 and V is TRBV5-1, with unresolved D. Germline V gene data show CDR1 as SGHRS and CDR2 as YFSETQ. The CDR3 has 12 residues. Trimming shortened V by 5 bases and J by 10 bases, and 15 bases separated the two germline ends. For the CDR3, the DNA is TGCGCCAGCAGAGGCGAGTCTCCGGGAGCTTTCTTT. It is translated as CASRGESPGAFF.

The rearrangement links TRBV5-3 to TRBJ2-2; D might be TRBD1 (5 bases). TRBV5-3 is given ORF status, its function remaining uncertain. The CDR3 length is 17 residues. Deletions cut 5 bases from V and 0 bases from J, with 17 bases between. CDR3 residues: CARRVTRDPPNTGELFF. CDR3 nucleotide sequence: TGTGCCAGAAGGGTCACCAGGGATCCCCCGAACACCGGGGAGCTGTTTTTT.

CDR3 sequence reads: CSVSITGDRYEQYF. CDR3 nucleotide sequence: TGCAGCGTTTCTATCACAGGGGACCGTTACGAGCAGTACTTC. This chain uses TRBV29-1 with TRBJ2-7; 7 nucleotides agree with TRBD1. The V gene's germline CDR1 is SQVTM and CDR2 ANQGSEA. CDR3 length: 14 residues. Unmatched junction bases numbered 11, after V lost 5 bases and J lost 4 bases.

This clone was picked up one time. The CDR3: CASSHSSAGGNEQFF. The CDR3, as DNA: TGTGCCAGCAGCCATTCCTCAGCGGGAGGAAATGAGCAGTTCTTC. The chain has TRBV3-1 (or the pseudogene TRBV3-2) and TRBJ2-1; TRBD2 matches 9 bases. The CDR3 has 15 amino acids. The germline gives CDR1 LGHDT, CDR2 YNNKEL (reference sequence). The J segment lost 7 bases and the V segment lost 3 bases, leaving 7 bases of the junction unmatched.

This chain links TRBV11-2 with TRBJ2-7; TRBD1 might be the D (6 bases). With 3 bases removed from V and 1 base from J, the gap between germline ends came to 10 bases. Germline CDR1 is SGHAT and CDR2 is FQNNGV. This CDR3 region has 14 residues. CDR3 sequence reads: CASSFGQTSYEQYF. Written as DNA, the CDR3 is TGTGCCAGCAGCTTCGGACAGACATCCTACGAGCAGTACTTC.

The chain uses TRBV9 and TRBJ1-1, with 8 nucleotides matching TRBD1. V trimming: 3 bases; J trimming: 1 base; junction bases outside the gene matches: 5. From germline, CDR1 is SGDLS and CDR2 YYNGEE. The CDR3 totals 15 residues. In DNA, the CDR3 is TGTGCCAGCAGCGGGGGAGGACAGGGGAACACTGAAGCTTTCTTT. This codes for CASSGGGQGNTEAFF.

DNA of the CDR3: TGCGCCAGCAGCCCCCGGACAGCTACAAACTATGGCTACACCTTC. It is translated as CASSPRTATNYGYTF. The chain links TRBV5-1 to TRBJ1-2, with D maybe TRBD1 (6 bases). Germline CDR1 SGHRS, CDR2 YFSETQ. Between the trimmed V and J ends, which lost 4 bases and 2 bases, there was a span of 15 bases. The length of the CDR3 is 15 residues.